This T cell receptor (beta chain) was captured by sequencing in a study of identical twins. The V gene lost 2 bases and the J gene lost 8 bases, with 24 bases spanning the gap. CDR3 length: 17 amino acids. From germline, CDR1 is MNHEY and CDR2 SVGAGI. TCRdb reprocessed the 5' RACE reads via MiXCR and lists one record per CDR3 protein. The sample yields 700,000 to 950,000 distinct CDR3 sequences, 9% to 15% seen once. Notes on this clonotype: What it binds is not known.

Study outcomes and limitations: Researchers caution that invariant MAIT and iNKT cells could partly confound zero-insertion analyses. Cord blood beta clonotypes that were abundant carried fewer insertions, and memory repertoires showed no such trend. Findings came from cross-sectional statistics, without long-term follow-up of donors.

The same specimen was also included in a second study, on yellow fever vaccine responses in identical twins.

The TCR originated in a woman between 18 and 29 years old in good health. V gene TRBV6-5 combines with J gene TRBJ2-5, with D tentatively TRBD2 (7 bases). The material sequenced was PBMCs. CDR3 coding DNA: TGTGCCAGCAGTTACGGGGAACAACCGGGGGGCCTTTATACCCAGTACTTC. Residues: CASSYGEQPGGLYTQYF.